This T cell receptor (beta chain) was found in a study of cytomegalovirus exposure and HLA in healthy donors. Study-level results: Fewer N-insertions (relative to the approximately 700-donor mean) were reportedly seen in an Asian-associated ancestry cluster in a later analysis. Being productive about 87% or about 30% of the time was typical of most TCR beta V segments in an earlier analysis.

In regard to this clone: The antigen remains undetermined.

Trimming at V came to 5 bases and at J to 3 bases, leaving 6 bases not matched to a gene. The germline V gene encodes CDR1 MDHEN and CDR2 SYDVKM. The CDR3 extends over 15 amino acids. PCR employed 60 Vbeta and 13 Jbeta primers. The method was immunoSEQ multiplex PCR; TCRdb's version includes in-frame clones alone and lacks a portion of them. This table lists about 53,000 clones. The receptor comes from a woman younger than 30 in good health and CMV-seronegative. The sequenced sample consisted of PBMCs. The V call is TRBV28, the J call TRBJ1-5, with 8 bases fitting TRBD1. Here the CDR3 DNA reads TGTGCCAGCAGTAAGACAGGGGAGGTCAATCAGCCCCAGCATTTT. Protein: CASSKTGEVNQPQHF.